This T cell receptor (beta chain) was identified during a study of T cell responses to AZD1222 COVID-19 vaccine. Background on the study: Pooling was applied to second doses at about 4 or about 12 weeks.

Study-wide results and caveats: Repertoires were collected only later (after the peak T cell response had occurred). Mapped onto spike, vaccine-associated CD4 TCRs spanned it and were dominant at 160-218 and 743-854. There were mostly white British donors and more females than males, and clonal diversity was possibly underestimated.

The protocol was immunoSEQ multiplex PCR, while the TCRdb copy is restricted to in-frame clones and leaves out a portion. The table has 250,000 or so clones, approximately 95% seen once. The CDR3 covers 11 residues. CDR1 is DFQATT, CDR2 SNEGSKA, per germline (reference sequence). The V and J ends lost 3 bases and 2 bases respectively, with 5 bases between them. Notes on this clone: The antigen remains undetermined.

The rearrangement joins TRBV20-1 to TRBJ2-7; D remains ambiguous. The specimen comprised peripheral blood, sampled on day 0 of AZD1222 vaccination. This receptor was taken from an adult in good health. CDR3: CSARDAYEQYF. Written as DNA, the CDR3 is TGCAGTGCTAGGGACGCCTACGAGCAGTACTTC.